This T cell receptor beta chain was sequenced during a study of metastatic and nonmetastatic thyroid tumors. As for the study in general: Across peripheral blood and tumor or nodule tissue samples taken from malignant and benign thyroid patients, the repertoires were compared with one another. Study observations and caveats: When malignant thyroid tumors were compared with benign nodules, TCR beta diversity was reportedly significantly higher in the malignant tumors. This held in both blood and tumor samples.

The CDR3 is made up of 16 amino acids. CDR1 SNHLY and CDR2 FYNNEI come from the germline V gene. Trimming took off 3 bases at V and 5 bases at J, with 19 bases between the two ends. This clone was detected many times. Its antigen is unidentified. Nobody among the patients had been given any treatment before thyroid surgery. TCRdb re-clonotyped the PCR reads through MiXCR. This table holds about 45,000 clones, less than 5% found once. The chain couples TRBV2 to TRBJ2-5; perhaps D is TRBD1 or TRBD2 (5 bases each). The source of this sequence is a female donor with papillary thyroid cancer or a benign thyroid nodule (not recorded which). Some clones in this sample may be carry-over from other donors' samples. Sequenced sample: blood. CDR3 coding DNA: TGTGCCAGCAGTGATCCCCGGACGGATGAGGGGGAGACCCAGTACTTC. Protein: CASSDPRTDEGETQYF.